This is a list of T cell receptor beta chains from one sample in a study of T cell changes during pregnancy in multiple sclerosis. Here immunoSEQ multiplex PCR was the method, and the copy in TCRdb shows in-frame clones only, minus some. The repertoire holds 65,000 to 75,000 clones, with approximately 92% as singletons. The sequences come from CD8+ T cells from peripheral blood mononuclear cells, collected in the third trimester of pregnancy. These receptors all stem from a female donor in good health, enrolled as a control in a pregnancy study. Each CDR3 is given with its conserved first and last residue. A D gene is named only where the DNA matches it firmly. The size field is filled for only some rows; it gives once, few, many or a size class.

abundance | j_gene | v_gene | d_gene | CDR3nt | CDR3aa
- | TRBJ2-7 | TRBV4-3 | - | TGCGCCAGCAGCCAAGATTTTAGTACAGTCTGGTCCTACGAGCAGTACTTC | CASSQDFSTVWSYEQYF
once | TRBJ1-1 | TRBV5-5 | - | TGTGCCAGCAGCTTGGACAGGGTATTCACTGAAGCTTTCTTT | CASSLDRVFTEAFF
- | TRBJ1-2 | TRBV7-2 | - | TGTGCCAGCAGCTTAGTCCAGGGAGGTTTCTATGGCTACACCTTC | CASSLVQGGFYGYTF
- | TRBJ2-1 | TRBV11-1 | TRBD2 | TGTGCCAGCAGCTTAGCGGGACTAGCGGGGGGGGACAATGAGCAGTTCTTC | CASSLAGLAGGDNEQFF
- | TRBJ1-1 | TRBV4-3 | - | TGCGCCAGCAGCCAAGTGTTCGGGGGGAACACTGAAGCTTTCTTT | CASSQVFGGNTEAFF
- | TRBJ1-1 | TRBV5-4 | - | TGTGCCATCGAACTGGGCGGGGGCACTGAAGCTTTCTTT | CAIELGGGTEAFF
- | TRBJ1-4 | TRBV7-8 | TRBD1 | TGTGCCAGCAGCTTACTGCTCGGACAGGTTGAAAAACTGTTTTTT | CASSLLLGQVEKLFF
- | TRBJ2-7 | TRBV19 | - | TGTGCCAGTAGTGAATGGACAGCCTACGAGCAGTACTTC | CASSEWTAYEQYF
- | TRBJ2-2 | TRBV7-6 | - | TGTGCCAGCAGCTATACAGACACCGGGGAGCTGTTTTTT | CASSYTDTGELFF
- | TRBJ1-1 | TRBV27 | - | TGTGCCAGCAGCACTAATTTTGCGGCAAACACTGAAGCTTTCTTT | CASSTNFAANTEAFF
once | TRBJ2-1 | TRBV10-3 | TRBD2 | TGTGCCATCAGTGACCCCAGCGGGGGGGGCAATGAGCAGTTCTTC | CAISDPSGGGNEQFF
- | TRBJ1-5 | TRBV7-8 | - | TGTGCCAGCAGCTCCGAGGCCAGGGTCAATCAGCCCCAGCATTTT | CASSSEARVNQPQHF
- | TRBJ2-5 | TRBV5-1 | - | TGCGCCAGCAACCCTGAGGGGGATGGGGTATGGAGGGAGACCCAGTACTTC | CASNPEGDGVWRETQYF
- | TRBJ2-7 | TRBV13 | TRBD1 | TGTGCCAGCGGCCCACCGGGACAGGGTGATCACGAGCAGTACTTC | CASGPPGQGDHEQYF
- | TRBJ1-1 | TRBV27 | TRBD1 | TGTGCCAGCAGTTCTCCGGGACAGCTTGAAGCTTTCTTT | CASSSPGQLEAFF
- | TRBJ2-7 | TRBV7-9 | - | TGTGCCAGCAGCTTACCTCTCGTCTCCTACGAGCAGTACTTC | CASSLPLVSYEQYF
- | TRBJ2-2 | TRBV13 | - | TGTGCCAGCAGCTTGCGACTCACCGGGGAGCTGTTTTTT | CASSLRLTGELFF
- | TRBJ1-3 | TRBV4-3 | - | TGCGCCAGCAGCCCAGACATCTCTGGAAACACCATATATTTT | CASSPDISGNTIYF
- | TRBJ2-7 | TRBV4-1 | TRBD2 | TGCGCCAGCAGCCCCCGCCTAGCGGGGGGCTCCTACGAGCAGTACTTC | CASSPRLAGGSYEQYF
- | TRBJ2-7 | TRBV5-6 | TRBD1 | TGTGCCAGCAGTCTACAGGGGACCTACGAGCAGTACTTC | CASSLQGTYEQYF
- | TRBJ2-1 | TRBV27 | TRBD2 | TGTGCCAGCAGTTTCAGCGGGGGGGTAGTGTACAATGAGCAGTTCTTC | CASSFSGGVVYNEQFF
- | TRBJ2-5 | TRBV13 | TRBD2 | TGTGCCAGCAGCTTATTCTTCGGGGGGGACCAAGAGACCCAGTACTTC | CASSLFFGGDQETQYF
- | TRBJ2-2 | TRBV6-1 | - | TGTGCCAGCAGTGTCGGTAGCGGAGCCATTAACACCGGGGAGCTGTTTTTT | CASSVGSGAINTGELFF
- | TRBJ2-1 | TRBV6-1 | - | TGTGCCAGCAGTGAAGGGGTAGCCCCCTTCGAGCAGTTCTTC | CASSEGVAPFEQFF
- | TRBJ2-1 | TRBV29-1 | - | TGCAGCGTTGAAGGCACAGACCTGAATGAGCAGTTCTTC | CSVEGTDLNEQFF
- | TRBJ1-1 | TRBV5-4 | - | TGTGCCAGCAGCTTAGCGACAGGCAGAAACACTGAAGCTTTCTTT | CASSLATGRNTEAFF
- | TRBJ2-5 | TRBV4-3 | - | TGCGCCAGCAGCCAAGGGTCCCGGGACCAAGAGACCCAGTACTTC | CASSQGSRDQETQYF
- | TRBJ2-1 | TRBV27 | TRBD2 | TGTGCCAGCAGTGGACTAGCATCCAATGAGCAGTTCTTC | CASSGLASNEQFF
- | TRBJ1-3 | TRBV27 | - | TGTGCCAGCGCGCAAGGAAACACCATATATTTT | CASAQGNTIYF
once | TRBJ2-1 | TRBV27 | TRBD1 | TGTGCCAGCTCGGGACAGACGCTTTACAATGAGCAGTTCTTC | CASSGQTLYNEQFF
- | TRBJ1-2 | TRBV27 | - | TGTGCCAGCATGGGCTTCTATGGCTACACCTTC | CASMGFYGYTF
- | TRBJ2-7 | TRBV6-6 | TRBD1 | TGTGCCAGCAGTTACTCTTCAGGGGGCGGCGAGCAGTACTTC | CASSYSSGGGEQYF
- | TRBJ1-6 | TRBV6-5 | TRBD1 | TGTGCCAGCAGAGGCGGGACAGGGATTAATTCACCCCTCCACTTT | CASRGGTGINSPLHF
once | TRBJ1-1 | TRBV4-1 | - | TGCGCCAGCAGCCCGCAGGTCGTTACTGAAGCTTTCTTT | CASSPQVVTEAFF
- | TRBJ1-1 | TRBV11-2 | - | TGTGCCAGCAGCTTAAGTCACAGACAGCCGAACACTGAAGCTTTCTTT | CASSLSHRQPNTEAFF
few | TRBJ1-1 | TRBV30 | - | TGTGCCTGGGGACAGACCTTTAACACTGAAGCTTTCTTT | CAWGQTFNTEAFF
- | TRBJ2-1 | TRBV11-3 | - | TGTGCCAGCAGCCCTGCAGGGGCGGTTGAGCAGTTCTTC | CASSPAGAVEQFF
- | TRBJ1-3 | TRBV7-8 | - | TGTGCCAGCAGCTTCCAACCCGCGGTCGACACCATATATTTT | CASSFQPAVDTIYF
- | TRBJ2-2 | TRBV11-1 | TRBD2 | TGTGCCAGCAGCTTGTTCGGGGGGACCGGGGAGCTGTTTTTT | CASSLFGGTGELFF
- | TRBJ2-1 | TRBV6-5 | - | TGTGCCAGCAGTTACGAAGCCCCCCCGGGGAATGAGCAGTTCTTC | CASSYEAPPGNEQFF